This TCR beta chain was sequenced during a study of CD8+CD57+ T cells in acquired aplastic anemia. Germline-derived CDR1 and CDR2 are LNHDA and SQIVND (reference sequence). There are 14 residues in the CDR3. With V trimmed by 8 bases and J by 6 bases, 9 bases remained unmatched. CD8+CD57+ cell expansion, shown by flow cytometry, had occurred in the patients selected for sequencing. Both TCR beta VDJ combination and CDR3 sequence profiling were carried out. Genomic DNA was the template for this profiling. TCRdb redid the calling of the reads with MiXCR, one entry per CDR3 protein. The sample includes 160,000 or so distinct CDR3 sequences, roughly 43% of them seen just once.

The receptor comes from a human donor with aplastic anemia. The V gene is TRBV19, the J gene TRBJ1-4; TRBD1 aligns across 7 bases. Specimen: sorted CD4+, CD8+, or CD8+CD57+ T cells (not recorded which) from PBMCs. CDR3 sequence reads: CASLKTGEDEKLFF. Here the CDR3 DNA reads TGTGCCAGTCTCAAAACAGGGGAGGATGAAAAACTGTTTTTT.